This T cell receptor (beta chain) was observed in a study of blood T cell repertoires in COVID-19. Study-wide background: Some COVID-19 samples were acute and others convalescent; all came from the United States, Italy and Spain. In each case, the material was cDNA or gDNA derived from T cells, B-cell-depleted T cells, or PBMCs.

Per the authors' pipeline: Quantification of nucleated cells was approximated via reference gene primer amplification. This table comes from immunoSEQ multiplex PCR, and its TCRdb copy is limited to in-frame clones, with some not included. D and trimming come from the DNA, and the V and J calls and clone size come from that table. This table holds roughly 120,000 clones, 85% to 90% found once. This CDR3 is 13 amino acids long. V was clipped by 2 bases and J by 5 bases, with 6 bases between them. CDR1 and CDR2 (germline): LNHDA, SQIVND (reference sequence). The TCR sequence derives from a woman aged 45-60 years with acute or convalescent COVID-19. The sample consisted of peripheral blood. This chain connects TRBV19 to TRBJ1-4, with D unclear. The CDR3 sequence is CASSITANEKLFF. The CDR3 bases are TGTGCCAGTAGTATAACTGCAAATGAAAAACTGTTTTTT.